A single sample is the source of the 20 T cell receptor beta chains below, sequenced in a study of T cells after yellow fever vaccination. TCRdb itself ran the 5' RACE reads through MiXCR, one entry per CDR3 protein. Of a few hundred thousand distinct CDR3 sequences in the sample, approximately 8% were seen once. Sequences were derived from CD4+ T cells sorted from PBMCs, sampled 5 days after the yellow fever booster vaccination. The source of these receptors is a young man who received the YFV17D yellow fever vaccine.

The chain links TRBV2 to TRBJ2-7; 8 bases match TRBD1. The CDR3 has 15 amino acids. The germline V gene has CDR1 SNHLY and CDR2 FYNNEI. The junction had 10 bases not matched to a gene; V was cut back by 6 bases and J by 3 bases. The CDR3, as DNA: TGTGCCAGCAGGACCACAGGGGGGATACTCTACGAGCAGTACTTC. Translation: CASRTTGGILYEQYF. Supplemented by reference TRBV2 and TRBJ2-7, the full variable domain reads EPEVTQTPSHQVTQMGQEVILRCVPISNHLYFYWYRQILGQKVEFLVSFYNNEISEKSEIFDDQFSVERPDGSNFTLKIRSTKLEDSAMYFCASRTTGGILYEQYFGPGTRLTVT.

The chain is built from TRBV11-2 and TRBJ1-4, with D unresolved. Germline-derived CDR1 and CDR2 are SGHAT and FQNNGV. Trimming left V 2 bases short and J 8 bases short, with 9 bases between. CDR3 size: 13 residues. The CDR3 DNA sequence: TGTGCCAGCAGCTTAAGTGTAGGCGAAAAACTGTTTTTT. It yields the protein CASSLSVGEKLFF.

The chain employs TRBV12-5 and TRBJ2-3; no reliable D call. This CDR3 has 13 residues. The ends were cut back, 9 bases at V and 2 bases at J, with 12 bases in the middle. Germline V gene data show CDR1 as LGHNT and CDR2 as FRNRAP. The CDR3: CASLPWTTDTQYF. CDR3 coding DNA: TGTGCTAGCTTACCCTGGACCACAGATACGCAGTATTTT.

This clonotype has a handful of counts. The DNA for the CDR3 is TGCAGTGCTTTGAGGGGGGGCCTTAACGAGCAGTACTTC. This encodes CSALRGGLNEQYF. The chain links TRBV20-1 to TRBJ2-7; maybe TRBD2 (7 bases). The germline gives CDR1 DFQATT, CDR2 SNEGSKA (reference sequence). There are 13 residues in the CDR3. The V end lost 5 bases, the J end lost 5 bases, and 16 bases lay between the germline ends.

The rearrangement uses TRBV12-3 or TRBV12-4 and TRBJ1-6; D is possibly TRBD1 (5 bases). This CDR3 contains 14 residues. V was clipped by 5 bases and J by 7 bases, with 12 bases between them. The CDR3 here is CASSTQGGNSPLHF. The CDR3 DNA sequence: TGTGCCAGCAGTACCCAGGGAGGCAATTCACCCCTCCACTTT.

The genes are TRBV5-1 and TRBJ1-2; D remains ambiguous. The CDR3 runs 14 residues. Germline values: CDR1 SGHRS, CDR2 YFSETQ. V lost 0 bases and J lost 2, with 8 bases in between. The CDR3 region has the DNA TGCGCCAGCAGCTTGGACGGGATCAACTATGGCTACACCTTC. This sequence encodes CASSLDGINYGYTF.

Many counts were recorded for this clonotype. In DNA, the CDR3 is TGTGCCAGCAGTGAATTGGCCTTTCAGTACTTC. Its translation is CASSELAFQYF. V and J are TRBV2 and TRBJ2-5; D not certain. The V and J ends lost 2 bases and 11 bases respectively, with 9 bases between them. Germline V gives CDR1 SNHLY, CDR2 FYNNEI. CDR3 size: 11 residues.

This rearrangement joins TRBV10-3 to TRBJ2-3; D ambiguous. The CDR3 contains 17 residues. Looked up from germline, CDR1 is ENHRY and CDR2 is SYGVKD. The V gene lost 0 bases and the J gene lost 0 bases, with 13 bases spanning the gap. CDR3 bases: TGTGCCATCAGTGAGTCGAATCCGGGTGTGAGCACAGATACGCAGTATTTT. Translation: CAISESNPGVSTDTQYF.

This chain links TRBV6-5 with TRBJ1-1, with D hard to call. V gave up 0 bases and J gave up 7 bases, with 12 bases separating them. Germline V gene sequence: CDR1 MNHEY, CDR2 SVGAGI. The CDR3 is made up of 14 amino acids. Here the CDR3 DNA reads TGTGCCAGCAGTTACTCGAACAGATTCGATGAAGCTTTCTTT. It encodes CASSYSNRFDEAFF.

The chain carries TRBV18 and TRBJ1-5; unclear D gene. The CDR3 length is 13 residues. The V end lost 3 bases, the J end lost 5 bases, and 8 bases lay between the germline ends. Germline V gene lookup returns CDR1 KGHSH and CDR2 LQKENI. The CDR3, as DNA: TGTGCCAGCTCACCCCCCGGAGATCAGCCCCAGCATTTT. Translation gives CASSPPGDQPQHF.

There are a few counts of this clonotype. The V and J genes are TRBV5-1 and TRBJ2-5, with 10 bases identical to TRBD1. This CDR3 has 15 residues. The V segment lost 6 bases and the J segment 3 bases; nucleotides outside the gene matches: 8. Germline-derived CDR1 and CDR2 are SGHRS and YFSETQ. The CDR3 nucleotides read TGCGCCAGCACCCAGATGGGGACAGGGGAAGAGACCCAGTACTTC. This codes for CASTQMGTGEETQYF.

This clonotype occurred a few times. The rearrangement joins TRBV3-1 to TRBJ2-5, with 12 bases that match TRBD2. With V trimmed by 4 bases and J by 4 bases, 4 bases remained unmatched. The germline V gene has CDR1 LGHDT and CDR2 YNNKEL (reference sequence). This CDR3 comprises 15 residues. CDR3 residues: CASSPTSGGRETQYF. DNA of the CDR3: TGTGCCAGCAGCCCGACTAGCGGGGGTCGAGAGACCCAGTACTTC.

The chain carries TRBV12-3 or TRBV12-4 and TRBJ1-3, with 7 bases aligning to TRBD1. The CDR3 consists of 13 residues. J gave up 4 bases and V 8 bases, and 5 bases lay outside the gene matches. This CDR3 is CASGGGRGNTIYF. The CDR3 DNA reads as TGTGCCAGCGGAGGGGGCAGGGGAAACACCATATATTTT.

This chain connects TRBV5-6 to TRBJ2-2; 9 nucleotides line up with TRBD1. The CDR3 is made up of 17 amino acids. Germline CDR1 and CDR2: SGHDT and YYEEEE. The trim removed 4 bases at V and 0 bases at J, leaving 7 bases unmatched. CDR3 sequence reads: CASSLTGGGPNTGELFF. The CDR3 DNA reads TGTGCCAGCAGCCTGACAGGGGGAGGCCCGAACACCGGGGAGCTGTTTTTT.

This clonotype was counted a few times. The chain uses TRBV20-1 and TRBJ2-7; a weak D match, TRBD2 (6 bases). Between the trimmed V and J ends, which lost 5 bases and 5 bases, there was a span of 13 bases. CDR3 length: 12 residues. The V gene's germline CDR1 is DFQATT and CDR2 SNEGSKA (reference sequence). CDR3 nucleotides: TGCAGTGCTGTGGGGGGAACGGACGAGCAGTACTTC. Translating it yields CSAVGGTDEQYF.

Many counts were recorded for this clonotype. This chain joins TRBV18 and TRBJ2-1, with 9 bases that match TRBD2. The V segment lost 4 bases and the J segment 2 bases; nucleotides outside the gene matches: 9. Germline loops: CDR1 KGHSH, CDR2 LQKENI. This CDR3 is 17 amino acids long. CDR3 in amino acids: CASSLAGTSRTYNEQFF. CDR3 DNA sequence: TGTGCCAGCTCACTAGCGGGGACTAGCCGGACCTACAATGAGCAGTTCTTC.

This clonotype was counted a few times. The chain combines TRBV12-3 or TRBV12-4 with TRBJ2-1; the D is unclear. The CDR3 runs to 13 residues. The V gene lost 0 bases and the J gene lost 7 bases, with 7 bases spanning the gap. CDR3: CASSLAQLNEQFF. Written as DNA, the CDR3 is TGTGCCAGCAGTTTAGCGCAGTTGAATGAGCAGTTCTTC.

This sequence joins TRBV4-2 and TRBJ1-5; unclear D gene. The CDR3 is made up of 13 amino acids. The V gene lost 5 bases and the J gene lost 1 base, with 6 bases spanning the gap. Germline-derived CDR1 and CDR2 are LGHNA and YNFKEQ. For the CDR3, the DNA is TGTGCCAGCAGCAGGGCGAGCAATCAGCCCCAGCATTTT. This codes for CASSRASNQPQHF.

The V gene is TRBV6-1, the J gene TRBJ1-1; D is perhaps TRBD1 (6 bases). Germline V lookup: CDR1 MNHNS, CDR2 SASEGT. Trimming took off 5 bases at V and 3 bases at J, with 16 bases between the two ends. There are 15 residues in the CDR3. CDR3 region: CASSTQTGGDTEAFF. The CDR3 bases are TGTGCCAGCAGTACCCAGACAGGTGGAGACACTGAAGCTTTCTTT.

This chain uses TRBV7-9 with TRBJ2-7; D possibly corresponds to TRBD1 (7 bases). CDR3 length: 15 residues. Trimming stripped 7 bases from V and 4 bases from J, with 20 bases between. Germline assignment: CDR1 SEHNR and CDR2 FQNEAQ (reference sequence). This CDR3 is CASIPIGRGEYEQYF. The CDR3 DNA sequence: TGTGCCAGCATCCCAATAGGCAGGGGGGAATACGAGCAGTACTTC.